This T cell receptor (beta chain) is drawn from a study of blood T cell repertoires in COVID-19 (dated by TCRdb to 2020 to 2021). With regard to the full study: Collaborator samples came from the United States, Italy and Spain and covered acute and convalescent phases of COVID-19. The material from the prospective study consisted of cDNA or gDNA derived from T cells, B-cell-depleted T cells, or PBMCs. Deeply sampled blood TCRbeta repertoires from subjects exposed to, actively infected with, or recovered from COVID-19 were included in the dataset. The repertoires were released in a freely available public database intended as a resource for research on the immune response to SARS-CoV-2. The samples were drawn from the first 160 participants of the ongoing ImmuneRACE study and from 950 to 1,500 subjects provided by 6 global collaborators. The sample metadata nearly always contained a de-identified subject ID, COVID-19 status, age in years and sex. HLA class I and class II types, where available, came from metadata supplied by the sample provider rather than from assay-based typing.

General study outcomes and caveats: The amount of clinical and demographic metadata varied by source and participant and was provided uncurated.

Whole blood was collected in K2EDTA tubes by collaborating institutions according to the institutions' own protocols. For TCRbeta analysis, collaborators shipped samples in one of three forms: frozen whole blood, isolated PBMCs, or DNA extracted from either of those sample types. CDR1 and CDR2 are drawn from the germline V gene: MDHEN, SYDVKM. Relative to germline, V is missing 3 bases and J is missing 2 bases, with 3 bases of the junction outside any gene match. The CDR3 starts with the cysteine, ends with the phenylalanine, and has 15 residues. CDR3 DNA only is kept here, 45 bases in frame from base 1. TCRbeta CDR3 regions were amplified from genomic DNA using the immunoSEQ Assay, a bias-controlled multiplex PCR. In the original analysis: Within the assay, amplification of reference gene primers was used to estimate how many nucleated cells each sample contained. To quantify the absolute abundance of each unique TCRbeta CDR3 rearrangement, sequence reads were collapsed and filtered. For each sample, productive Simpson clonality was calculated by taking the square root of Simpson's diversity index across productive rearrangements. Here the immuneACCESS table is served through TCRdb, limited to in-frame sequences with V and J called. Missing clones are a known gap in these copies; in checked studies unresolved V genes cover under half, and the rest lacks a known reason. V and J calls and clone size come straight from that table; D and trimming were deduced from the DNA. This sample holds around 220,000 clones; around 82% were observed only once. Together, the top ten hold 4.9% of the sample.

Notes on this clone: This clone's antigen is unknown. No base quality values were provided; no much bigger clone lies one nucleotide off.

The source material was peripheral blood. The sequence joins TRBV28 to TRBJ1-3; 8 junctional bases match TRBD1. The sequence was obtained from an elderly woman with active or convalescent COVID-19. This receptor carries the CDR3 CASSFLTGAGNTIYF. The sequence in DNA is TGTGCCAGCAGTTTTTTGACAGGGGCTGGAAACACCATATATTTT.